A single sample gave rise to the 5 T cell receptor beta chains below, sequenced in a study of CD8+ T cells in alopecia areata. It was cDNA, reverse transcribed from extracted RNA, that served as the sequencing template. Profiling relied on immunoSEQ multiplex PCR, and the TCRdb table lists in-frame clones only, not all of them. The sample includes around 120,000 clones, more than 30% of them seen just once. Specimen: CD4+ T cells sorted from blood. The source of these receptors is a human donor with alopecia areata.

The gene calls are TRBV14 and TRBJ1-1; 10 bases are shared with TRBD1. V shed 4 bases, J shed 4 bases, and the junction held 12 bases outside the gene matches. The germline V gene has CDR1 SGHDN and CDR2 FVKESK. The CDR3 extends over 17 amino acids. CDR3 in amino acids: CASSPTGQGRKGTEAFF. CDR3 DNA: TGTGCCAGCAGCCCCACGGGACAGGGGAGGAAGGGCACTGAAGCTTTCTTT.

The CDR3 DNA reads TGCGCCAGCAGCTTACGCGATACATCCTACGAGCAGTACTTC. This translates into CASSLRDTSYEQYF. The chain links TRBV5-1 to TRBJ2-7; D remains unclear. Germline CDR1 and CDR2: SGHRS and YFSETQ. This CDR3 has 14 residues. V lost 2 bases and J lost 1, with 10 bases in between.

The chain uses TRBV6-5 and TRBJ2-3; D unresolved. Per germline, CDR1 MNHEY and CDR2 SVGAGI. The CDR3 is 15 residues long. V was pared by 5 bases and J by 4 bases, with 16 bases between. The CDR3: CASSTRRGSSDTQYF. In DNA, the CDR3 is TGTGCCAGCAGTACCCGTAGAGGCTCCTCAGATACGCAGTATTTT.

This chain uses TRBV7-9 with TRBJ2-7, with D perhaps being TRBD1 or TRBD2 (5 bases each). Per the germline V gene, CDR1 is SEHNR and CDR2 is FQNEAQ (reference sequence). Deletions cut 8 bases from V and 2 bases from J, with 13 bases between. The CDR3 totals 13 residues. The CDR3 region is CASRSGATYEQYF. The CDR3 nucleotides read TGTGCCAGCCGCTCCGGGGCTACCTACGAGCAGTACTTC. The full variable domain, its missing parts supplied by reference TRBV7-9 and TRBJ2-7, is DTGVSQNPRHKITKRGQNVTFRCDPISEHNRLYWYRQTLGQGPEFLTYFQNEAQLEKSRLLSDRFSAERPKGSFSTLEIQRTEQGDSAMYLCASRSGATYEQYFGPGTRLTVT.

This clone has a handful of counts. The CDR3 region has the DNA TGCAGCGTTGAAGATTGGGGGGCTGGGGCAGATACGCAGTATTTT. Translated: CSVEDWGAGADTQYF. J is TRBJ2-3 and V is TRBV29-1; D might be TRBD1 or TRBD2, each matching 6 bases. Germline lookup yields CDR1 SQVTM and CDR2 ANQGSEA. Trimming took off 0 bases at V and 4 bases at J, with 14 bases between the two ends. The CDR3 loop spans 15 amino acids.